A single sample is the source of the 17 T cell receptor beta chains below, sequenced in a study of CD8 T cells in ankylosing spondylitis. Notes on the study in general: A TCR beta motif of fewer than ten highly homologous variants seemed to mark ankylosing spondylitis blood.

TCRdb itself ran the 5' RACE reads through MiXCR, one entry per CDR3 protein. The sample has about 460,000 distinct CDR3 sequences; 5.3% are singletons. These receptors are not linked to any known antigen. The sample was blood, either unsorted or a sorted T cell fraction (not recorded which). These receptor sequences come from a male donor with ankylosing spondylitis.

This clonotype was seen repeatedly, ten times or more. The chain uses TRBV29-1 and TRBJ2-3; weak D call: TRBD2 (5 bases). CDR3 length equals 13 residues. Trimming took 6 bases from V and 1 from J, leaving 11 bases between them. Germline V gives CDR1 SQVTM, CDR2 ANQGSEA. Here the CDR3 DNA reads TGCAGCGTACGGCTAGCAGGCACAGATACGCAGTATTTT. Its translation is CSVRLAGTDTQYF.

This clonotype was detected ten times or more. The chain employs TRBV10-3 and TRBJ1-4; weak D call: TRBD1 (5 bases). This CDR3 has 11 residues. V was clipped by 8 bases and J by 5 bases, with 6 bases between them. Germline V gene data show CDR1 as ENHRY and CDR2 as SYGVKD. CDR3 sequence reads: CAIGANEKLFF. The CDR3 DNA sequence: TGTGCCATCGGGGCGAATGAAAAACTGTTTTTT.

This clonotype was detected ten times or more. The rearrangement uses TRBV9 and TRBJ1-6, with D possibly matching TRBD1 (5 bases). V lost 3 bases, J lost 6 bases, and 13 bases lay in between. The CDR3 runs to 15 residues. Germline CDR1 reads SGDLS; CDR2 reads YYNGEE. CDR3 nucleotide sequence: TGTGCCAGCAGCGGGACCGGGACGGGTAATTCACCCCTCCACTTT. This encodes CASSGTGTGNSPLHF.

The chain is built from TRBV20-1 and TRBJ1-1, with D possibly matching TRBD1 (5 bases). The CDR3 has 14 residues. Per the germline V gene, CDR1 is DFQATT and CDR2 is SNEGSKA (reference sequence). CDR3 sequence: CCDRVRGGNTEAFF. CDR3 bases: TGCTGTGATAGGGTACGGGGCGGGAACACTGAAGCTTTCTTT.

This clonotype was seen many times. The rearrangement links TRBV6-2 or TRBV6-3 to TRBJ2-5; tentatively, D is TRBD1 (7 bases). The germline V gene encodes CDR1 MNHEY and CDR2 SVGEGT. The ends were cut back, 5 bases at V and 4 bases at J, with 17 bases in the middle. This CDR3 is 15 amino acids long. The CDR3 is CASSTRRQGGETQYF. DNA for the CDR3: TGTGCCAGCAGTACCCGCAGACAGGGAGGAGAGACCCAGTACTTC.

This clonotype was seen at least ten times. The chain combines TRBV7-9 with TRBJ2-3; a weak D match, TRBD2 (6 bases). Trimming pared 4 bases from V and 2 bases from J, leaving 16 bases between. The CDR3 contains 16 residues. Germline CDR1 SEHNR, CDR2 FQNEAQ (reference sequence). The CDR3 region is CASSSAKGLTTDTQYF. DNA for the CDR3: TGTGCCAGCAGCTCCGCTAAGGGACTTACCACAGATACGCAGTATTTT.

In this sample, this clonotype turned up many times. V and J are TRBV5-1 and TRBJ1-1; D not certain. Per germline, CDR1 SGHRS and CDR2 YFSETQ. V was trimmed by 5 bases and J by 3 bases, leaving 14 bases between them. CDR3 length: 14 amino acids. CDR3 DNA sequence: TGCGCCAGCAGACCGGGCCCCACGGACACTGAAGCTTTCTTT. It is translated as CASRPGPTDTEAFF.

This rearrangement joins TRBV7-2 to TRBJ2-5; D tentatively fits TRBD1 or TRBD2 (5 bases each). CDR1 and CDR2 (germline): SGHTA, FQGNSA. Trimming cost V 1 base and J 4 bases, with 16 bases left between them. The CDR3 loop spans 16 amino acids. The DNA of the CDR3 is TGTGCCAGCAGCTTAGGATCCCAGGGAGTAGGAGAGACCCAGTACTTC. This codes for CASSLGSQGVGETQYF.

This clonotype was counted many times. This chain links TRBV7-2 with TRBJ1-5, with TRBD1 matching 7 bases. After removal of 1 base from V and 5 bases from J, the junction contained 2 bases not matched to a gene. The CDR3 spans 14 residues. The germline V gene encodes CDR1 SGHTA and CDR2 FQGNSA. The DNA of the CDR3 is TGTGCCAGCAGCTTAGGACAGGGCCATCAGCCCCAGCATTTT. It translates to CASSLGQGHQPQHF. Full variable domain (rest looked up from reference TRBV7-2 and TRBJ1-5): GAGVSQSPSNKVTEKGKDVELRCDPISGHTALYWYRQSLGQGLEFLIYFQGNSAPDKSGLPSDRFSAERTGGSVSTLTIQRTQQEDSAVYLCASSLGQGHQPQHFGDGTRLSIL.

This clonotype was counted only a few times. The genes are TRBV18 and TRBJ1-4; D might be TRBD1 (6 bases). CDR1 and CDR2 (germline): KGHSH, LQKENI. CDR3 length: 15 amino acids. With 6 bases removed from V and 8 bases from J, the gap between germline ends came to 19 bases. CDR3 sequence (DNA): TGTGCCAGCTCCAACGAACAGGGCGCAGGCGAAAAACTGTTTTTT. Encoded protein: CASSNEQGAGEKLFF.

This clonotype was seen repeatedly, ten times or more. The rearrangement uses TRBV5-6 and TRBJ1-2; D is uncertain. With 4 bases removed from V and 4 bases from J, the gap between germline ends came to 14 bases. CDR1 and CDR2 from the germline V gene are SGHDT and YYEEEE. This CDR3 comprises 14 residues. CDR3 bases: TGTGCCAGCAGCCTTGCGCCAGATACCTATGGCTACACCTTC. Amino acid sequence: CASSLAPDTYGYTF.

This clonotype was counted ten times or more. The chain joins TRBV7-3 to TRBJ2-1, with D uncertain. The V end lost 3 bases, the J end lost 0 bases, and 3 bases lay between the germline ends. The germline gives CDR1 SGHTA, CDR2 FQGTGA. The CDR3 is made up of 13 amino acids. DNA of the CDR3: TGTGCCAGCAGCTTGAACTCCTACAATGAGCAGTTCTTC. It encodes CASSLNSYNEQFF.

The table lists this clonotype with many counts. The V call is TRBV10-3, the J call TRBJ2-3, with 10 bases lining up with TRBD1. Germline loops: CDR1 ENHRY, CDR2 SYGVKD. V lost 6 bases, J lost 3 bases, and 3 bases stayed unmatched. CDR3 size: 14 residues. Written as DNA, the CDR3 is TGTGCCATCAGGGGACAGGGGAAGACAGATACGCAGTATTTT. It is translated as CAIRGQGKTDTQYF.

This clonotype has at least ten counts. The chain links TRBV6-6 to TRBJ1-1; no firm D call. The germline V and J ends were trimmed by 7 bases and 5 bases, with 8 bases remaining between them. In germline, CDR1 is MNHNY, CDR2 SVGAGI (reference sequence). This CDR3 region has 11 residues. CDR3 in DNA: TGTGCCAGCAAACTATGGACTGAAGCTTTCTTT. Protein product: CASKLWTEAFF.

This clonotype was picked up many times. The chain uses TRBV14 and TRBJ2-2; D gene unclear. V was pared by 0 bases and J by 1 base, with 12 bases between. Germline CDR1 SGHDN, CDR2 FVKESK. The CDR3 consists of 17 residues. The CDR3 protein is CASSQDWWVKNTGELFF. The CDR3 coding sequence is TGTGCCAGCAGCCAAGATTGGTGGGTGAAGAACACCGGGGAGCTGTTTTTT. Full variable domain (remainder filled in from reference TRBV14 and TRBJ2-2): EAGVTQFPSHSVIEKGQTVTLRCDPISGHDNLYWYRRVMGKEIKFLLHFVKESKQDESGMPNNRFLAERTGGTYSTLKVQPAELEDSGVYFCASSQDWWVKNTGELFFGEGSRLTVL.

This clonotype was observed many times. The gene calls are TRBV20-1 and TRBJ2-5, with 7 bases identical to TRBD2. Trimming at V came to 0 bases and at J to 5 bases, leaving 9 bases not matched to a gene. The CDR3 has 15 residues. Germline CDR1 and CDR2: DFQATT and SNEGSKA (reference sequence). The CDR3 region is CSARDLRGSTETQYF. The CDR3 coding sequence is TGCAGTGCTAGAGATCTTCGCGGGAGTACGGAGACCCAGTACTTC.

In its sample, this clonotype was seen many times. This sequence joins TRBV12-3 or TRBV12-4 and TRBJ2-2; TRBD1 is a possible D gene (5 bases). Trimming cost V 5 bases and J 6 bases, with 13 bases left between them. The CDR3 runs to 14 residues. The CDR3 sequence: CASSPQGIPGELFF. CDR3 in DNA: TGTGCCAGCAGTCCCCAGGGTATCCCCGGGGAGCTGTTTTTT.